This record looks at one T cell receptor (beta chain) sequence and its context. Its target is unknown. The entry originates in a study of shared clonotypes between healthy human individuals. Assay: immunoSEQ multiplex PCR; the TCRdb copy retains only in-frame clones and omits some. The table includes hundreds of thousands of clones, 96% detected once. The CDR3 loop spans 12 amino acids. Germline CDR1 is SEHNR and CDR2 is FQNEAQ (reference sequence). V lost 5 bases to trimming and J lost 4 bases, with 7 bases between them. The study, taken as a whole, reports: Sorted-subset samples were not fully sequenced, rarefaction indicated. Genetic and exposure-history diversity was limited by the small donor number.

As defined, naive CD8 cells were CD45RO-negative and positively selected for CCR7, with terminally differentiated effector memory CD45RA+ cells excluded. This sequence was found in a woman between 25 and 40 years old in good health. The chain uses TRBV7-9 and TRBJ2-3; D not resolved. Specimen: naive CD8+ T cells sorted from blood. The CDR3 DNA is TGTGCCAGCAGCCCCGTGGCAGATACGCAGTATTTT. Translation gives CASSPVADTQYF.